Reported below is one TCR beta chain. Study donors comprised healthy, HIV-negative adults devoid of recent acute infection or vaccination. Measured with immunoSEQ multiplex PCR; TCRdb has only the in-frame clones, and not every one. The table includes 2 million to 3 million clones, 80% to 95% detected once. Looked up from germline, CDR1 is SGHRS and CDR2 is YFSETQ. V lost 1 base to trimming and J lost 3 bases, with 14 bases between them. This CDR3 spans 16 amino acids. The sample is drawn from a study of shared clonotypes between healthy human individuals. On the study more broadly: In total, the donors were a couple of women and three men aged 18 to 49. Plates per donor: three CD4 naive, three CD4 memory, two CD8 naive, one CD8 memory.

The sample consisted of naive CD4+ T cells from PBMCs. The subset was: CD45RA+ positively selected. The sequence derives from a man aged 18 to 30 in good health. Some clones in this sample may be carry-over from other donors' samples. The rearrangement joins TRBV5-1 to TRBJ2-1; a weak D match, TRBD1 (6 bases). In nucleotides, the CDR3 is TGCGCCAGCAGCTTGATCCAACAGGGTGGCTACAATGAGCAGTTCTTC. Translating gives CASSLIQQGGYNEQFF.